This T cell receptor (beta chain) came from a study of blood T cell repertoires in COVID-19. Study details: Samples of COVID-19 (acute and convalescent) were obtained from the United States, Italy and Spain. Nucleic acid was either cDNA or gDNA, and it came from T cells, B-cell-depleted T cells, or PBMCs.

Looked up from germline, CDR1 is DFQATT and CDR2 is SNEGSKA (reference sequence). Trimming left V 3 bases short and J 8 bases short, with 7 bases between. The CDR3 is 10 residues long. Original analysis: Amplified reference gene primers provided the basis for estimating nucleated cell counts. Only in-frame clones appear in the TCRdb table, and some are missing; sequencing was by immunoSEQ multiplex PCR. For V, J and clone size, that table is used; D and trimming come from the DNA. The data hold some 250,000 clones, with 70% to 90% observed a single time. This rearrangement joins TRBV20-1 to TRBJ1-1; D may be TRBD1 (5 bases). This TCR was recovered from a man aged 25-40 years with active or convalescent COVID-19. The sample consisted of peripheral blood. CDR3 loop: CSASSGEAFF. CDR3 nucleotides: TGCAGTGCTAGTTCAGGGGAAGCTTTCTTT.